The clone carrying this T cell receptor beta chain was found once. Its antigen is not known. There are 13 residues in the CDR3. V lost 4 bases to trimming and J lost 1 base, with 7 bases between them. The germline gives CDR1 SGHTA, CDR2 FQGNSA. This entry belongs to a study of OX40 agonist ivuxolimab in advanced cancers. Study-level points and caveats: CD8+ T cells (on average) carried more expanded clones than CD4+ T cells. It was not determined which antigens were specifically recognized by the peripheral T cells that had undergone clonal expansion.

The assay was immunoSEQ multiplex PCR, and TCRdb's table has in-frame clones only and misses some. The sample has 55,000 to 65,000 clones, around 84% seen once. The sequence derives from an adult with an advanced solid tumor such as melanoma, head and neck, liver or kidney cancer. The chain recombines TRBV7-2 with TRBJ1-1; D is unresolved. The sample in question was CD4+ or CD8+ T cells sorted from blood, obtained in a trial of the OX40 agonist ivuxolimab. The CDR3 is CASSSSPNTEAFF. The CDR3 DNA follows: TGTGCCAGCAGCTCCTCTCCGAACACTGAAGCTTTCTTT.